The clone carrying this TCR beta chain has a handful of counts. Its antigen is still unknown. The sample comes from a study of blood T cells in healthy people across ages. The CDR3 is 17 amino acids. Trimming removed 3 bases at V and 4 bases at J, with 19 bases between. The V gene's germline CDR1 is SGHRS and CDR2 YFSETQ. A second about 7 to 11 cycle PCR used barcoded and J-beta primers. Individual samples furnished no less than 3 million CDR3-containing paired-end reads apiece. TCRdb reprocessed the 5' RACE reads via MiXCR and lists one record per CDR3 protein. The sample has approximately 1.5 million distinct CDR3 sequences; roughly 32% are singletons. General study results and limits: Donors of long life had a larger count of naive CD4+ cells and greater diversity than aged donors. Roughly linear age-related decline in beta diversity appeared, significant by age around 40.

The sequenced sample was blood. The chain has TRBV5-1 and TRBJ2-2, with D perhaps matching TRBD2 (6 bases). The clonotype comes from a woman under 40 in good health. In nucleotides, the CDR3 is TGCGCCAGCAGCTCCGGGACTGTGTTGAGTGGCACCGGGGAGCTGTTTTTT. This translates into CASSSGTVLSGTGELFF. Together with reference TRBV5-1 and TRBJ2-2, the CDR3 gives the full variable domain: KAGVTQTPRYLIKTRGQQVTLSCSPISGHRSVSWYQQTPGQGLQFLFEYFSETQRNKGNFPGRFSGRQFSNSRSEMNVSTLELGDSALYLCASSSGTVLSGTGELFFGEGSRLTVL.